This TCR beta chain was sequenced for a study of Ad26.COV2.S vaccination and SARS-CoV-2 variants. Study as a whole: Ad26.COV2.S, an intramuscular injection, was given once or twice 56 days apart.

Treatment specified: 15 to 20 received Ad26.COV2.S at low or high dose, single or two shots; about 5 received placebo; per-sample allocation not given. Sampling took place 63 days after the first vaccine or placebo injection. Clones were sequenced by immunoSEQ multiplex PCR, and TCRdb holds only the in-frame ones, with some missing. The sample holds over 400,000 clones; 85% to 90% are singletons and the top ten take over 2%. With 0 bases clipped from V and 9 bases from J, the junction kept 17 bases outside the gene matches. The CDR3 is 18 amino acids. From germline, CDR1 is SGHAT and CDR2 FQNNGV. This specimen consisted of peripheral blood, obtained in a trial of Ad26.COV2.S vaccine versus placebo. The rearrangement joins TRBV11-2 to TRBJ1-3; 7 nucleotides agree with TRBD1. The TCR sequence derives from a person aged 18 to 65 who received the Ad26.COV2.S COVID-19 vaccine or a placebo. CDR3 amino acids: CASSLEPPTGPLAVTIYF. The CDR3, as DNA: TGTGCCAGCAGCTTAGAACCGCCGACAGGGCCACTAGCGGTCACCATATATTTT.